This TCR beta chain appears in the sequencing data of a study of blood T cells in healthy people across ages. The CDR3 runs to 17 residues. Trimming at V came to 1 base and at J to 5 bases, leaving 5 bases not matched to a gene. Germline-derived CDR1 and CDR2 are SGHVS and FNYEAQ. Through a sample-barcoded 5' primer and a J-beta primer mix, a second PCR was run for roughly 7 to 12 cycles. TCRdb reprocessed the 5' RACE reads via MiXCR and lists one record per CDR3 protein. The sample holds about 1.8 million distinct CDR3 sequences; around half are singletons and the top ten take 2% to 2.5%. The rearrangement links TRBV7-6 to TRBJ2-1, with 13 positions matching TRBD2. The receptor was isolated from a woman between 40 and 55 years old in good health. The sample comprised blood. The CDR3 loop reads CASSLGRGLAGNNEQFF. The CDR3 DNA sequence: TGTGCCAGCAGCTTAGGCAGGGGACTAGCGGGAAACAATGAGCAGTTCTTC.